This TCR beta chain appears in the sequencing data of a study of blood T cell repertoires in COVID-19 (dated by TCRdb to about 2020). Regarding the complete study: The collaborator samples originated in the United States, Italy and Spain and spanned the acute and convalescent phases of COVID-19. The prospective study material was composed of cDNA or gDNA derived from T cells, B-cell-depleted T cells, or PBMCs. Deeply sampled blood TCRbeta repertoires from subjects exposed to, actively infected with, or recovered from COVID-19 were included in the dataset. A freely available public database, intended as a resource for researchers studying the immune response to SARS-CoV-2, is where the repertoires were released. Samples were obtained from the ongoing ImmuneRACE study (first 160 participants) and from 1,000 to 1,500 subjects provided by 6 global collaborators. A de-identified subject ID, COVID-19 status, age in years and sex were almost always included in the sample metadata. Where HLA class I and class II types were available, the types were taken from metadata supplied by the sample provider, not from assay-based typing.

TCRbeta CDR3 regions were amplified from genomic DNA by means of the immunoSEQ Assay, a bias-controlled multiplex PCR. Per the source publication's procedure: The number of nucleated cells in each sample was estimated by amplification of reference gene primers within the assay. To quantify the absolute abundance of each unique TCRbeta CDR3 rearrangement, sequence reads were collapsed and filtered. For each sample, productive Simpson clonality was calculated as the square root of Simpson's diversity index over productive rearrangements. TCRdb carries this immuneACCESS record with in-frame sequences only. Its versions omit some clonotypes, under half of them owing to an unresolved V gene in the studies checked, with the rest unexplained. That table is the source of V, J and clone size, and D and trimming were worked out from the DNA. Across this sample there are fewer than 650,000 clones, with about 89% seen only once. 7.5% to 9.5% of the sample goes to the ten largest clones.

One collaborating source in Seattle enrolled patients during active infection and followed them longitudinally through the course of disease. Collaborating institutions collected whole blood in K2EDTA tubes following their own protocols. For TCRbeta analysis, collaborators shipped samples as frozen whole blood, isolated PBMCs, or DNA extracted from either of those sample types. Here is what the overall study found, with its caveats: The quantity of clinical and demographic metadata differed by source and by participant and was supplied without curation.

Points on this clone: No cognate antigen has been identified for it. The record has no base qualities; no much larger clone is one base away.

The germline V gene encodes CDR1 LGHDT and CDR2 YNNKEL (reference sequence). Trimming at the junction amounts to 3 bases on V and 7 bases on J, and the germline ends lie 15 bases apart. The CDR3, from cysteine to phenylalanine, totals 15 residues. The sequence is cut down to CDR3 DNA, 45 bases in frame from base 1. The receptor was isolated from a woman aged 45-65 years with COVID-19, enrolled during active disease. Recombination linked TRBV3-1 (or the pseudogene TRBV3-2) to TRBJ2-2, with the D gene uncertain. Sample: peripheral blood. The nucleotide sequence is TGTGCCAGCAGCCACTCTCGCGGTGATGGCGGGGAGCTGTTTTTT. It is translated as CASSHSRGDGGELFF.